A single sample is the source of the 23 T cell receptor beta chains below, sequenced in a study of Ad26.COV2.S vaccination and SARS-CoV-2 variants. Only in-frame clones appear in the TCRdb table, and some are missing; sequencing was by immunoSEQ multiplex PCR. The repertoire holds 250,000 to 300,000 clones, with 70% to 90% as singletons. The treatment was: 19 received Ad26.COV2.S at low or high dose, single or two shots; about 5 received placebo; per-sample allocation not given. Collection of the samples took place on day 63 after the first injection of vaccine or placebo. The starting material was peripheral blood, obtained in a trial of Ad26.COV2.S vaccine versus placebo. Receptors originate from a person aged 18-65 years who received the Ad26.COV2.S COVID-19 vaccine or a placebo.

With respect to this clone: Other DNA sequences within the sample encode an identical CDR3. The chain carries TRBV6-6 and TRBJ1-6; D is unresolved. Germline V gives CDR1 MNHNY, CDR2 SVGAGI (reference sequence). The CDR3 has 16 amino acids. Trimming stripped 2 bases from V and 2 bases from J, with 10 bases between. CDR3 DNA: TGTGCCAGCAGTTACCCACCACAGCCCTATAATTCACCCCTCCACTTT. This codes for CASSYPPQPYNSPLHF.

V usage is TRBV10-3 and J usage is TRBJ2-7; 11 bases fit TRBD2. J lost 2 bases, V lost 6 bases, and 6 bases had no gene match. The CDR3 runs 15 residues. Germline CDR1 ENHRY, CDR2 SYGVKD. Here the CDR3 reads CAIRSTSGDPYEQYF. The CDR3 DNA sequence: TGTGCCATCAGATCGACTAGCGGGGACCCCTACGAGCAGTACTTC.

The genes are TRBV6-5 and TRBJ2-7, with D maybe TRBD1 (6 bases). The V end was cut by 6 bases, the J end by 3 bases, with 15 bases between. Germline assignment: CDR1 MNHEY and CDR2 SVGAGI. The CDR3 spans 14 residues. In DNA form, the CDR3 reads TGTGCCAGCAGCAACGAAGGGGGAAACTACGAGCAGTACTTC. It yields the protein CASSNEGGNYEQYF.

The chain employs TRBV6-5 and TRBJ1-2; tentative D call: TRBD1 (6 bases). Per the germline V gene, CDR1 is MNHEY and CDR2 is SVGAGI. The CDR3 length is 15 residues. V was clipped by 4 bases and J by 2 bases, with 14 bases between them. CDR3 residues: CASSWGAPTNYGYTF. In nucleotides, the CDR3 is TGTGCCAGCAGTTGGGGGGCCCCTACCAACTATGGCTACACCTTC.

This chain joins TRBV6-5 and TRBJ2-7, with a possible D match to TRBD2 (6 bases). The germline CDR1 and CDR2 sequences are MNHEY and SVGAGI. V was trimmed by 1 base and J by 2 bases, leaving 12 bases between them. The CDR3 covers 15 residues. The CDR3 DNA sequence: TGTGCCAGCAGTTACTTGGGGGGAACTCCCTACGAGCAGTACTTC. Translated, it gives CASSYLGGTPYEQYF.

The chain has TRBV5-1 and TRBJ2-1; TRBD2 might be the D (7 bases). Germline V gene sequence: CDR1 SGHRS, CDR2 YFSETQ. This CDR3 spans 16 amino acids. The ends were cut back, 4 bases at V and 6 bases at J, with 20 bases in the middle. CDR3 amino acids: CASSPGGRGLLNEQFF. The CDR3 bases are TGCGCCAGCAGCCCCGGGGGGCGGGGGCTCCTCAATGAGCAGTTCTTC.

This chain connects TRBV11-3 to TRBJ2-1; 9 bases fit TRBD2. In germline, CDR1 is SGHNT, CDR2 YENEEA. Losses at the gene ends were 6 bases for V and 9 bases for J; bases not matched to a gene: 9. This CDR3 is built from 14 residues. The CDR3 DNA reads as TGTGCCAGCAGTTTTAGCGGGAGCCGGGGTGAGCAGTTCTTC. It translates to CASSFSGSRGEQFF.

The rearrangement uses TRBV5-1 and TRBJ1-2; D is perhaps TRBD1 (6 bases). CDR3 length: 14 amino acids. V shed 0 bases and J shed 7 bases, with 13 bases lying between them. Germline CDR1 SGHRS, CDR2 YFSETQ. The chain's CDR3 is CASSLDSQGRGYTF. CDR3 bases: TGCGCCAGCAGCTTGGACAGCCAGGGGCGTGGCTACACCTTC.

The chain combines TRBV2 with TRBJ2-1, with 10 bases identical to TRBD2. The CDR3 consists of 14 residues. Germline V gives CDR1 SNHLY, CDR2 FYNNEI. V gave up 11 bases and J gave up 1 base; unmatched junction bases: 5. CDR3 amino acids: CAGTSGTSYNEQFF. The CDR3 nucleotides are TGTGCCGGAACTAGCGGGACTTCCTACAATGAGCAGTTCTTC.

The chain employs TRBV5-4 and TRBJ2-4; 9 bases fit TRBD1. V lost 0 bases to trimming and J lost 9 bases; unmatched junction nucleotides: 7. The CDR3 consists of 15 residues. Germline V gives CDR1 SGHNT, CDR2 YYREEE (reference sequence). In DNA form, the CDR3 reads TGTGCCAGCAGCTTGGGGGGGACAGGGAATGGCATTCAGTACTTC. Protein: CASSLGGTGNGIQYF.

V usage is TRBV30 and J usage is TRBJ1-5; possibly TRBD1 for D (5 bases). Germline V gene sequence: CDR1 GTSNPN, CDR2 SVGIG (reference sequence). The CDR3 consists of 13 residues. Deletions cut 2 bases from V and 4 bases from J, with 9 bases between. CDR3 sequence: CAWSLPGNQPQHF. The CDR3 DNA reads TGTGCCTGGAGTCTGCCAGGGAATCAGCCCCAGCATTTT.

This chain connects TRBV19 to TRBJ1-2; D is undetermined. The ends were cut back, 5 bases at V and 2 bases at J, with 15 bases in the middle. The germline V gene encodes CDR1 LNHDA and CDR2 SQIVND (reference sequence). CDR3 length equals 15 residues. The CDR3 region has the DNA TGTGCCAGTAGTTCGCTCCCGGACGCGAACTATGGCTACACCTTC. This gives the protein CASSSLPDANYGYTF.

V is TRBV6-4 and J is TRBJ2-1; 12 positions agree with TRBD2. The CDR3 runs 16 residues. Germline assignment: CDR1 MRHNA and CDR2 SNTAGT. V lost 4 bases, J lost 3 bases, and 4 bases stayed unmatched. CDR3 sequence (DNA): TGTGCCAGCAGTGCTCAGGGACTAGCGGGCTACAATGAGCAGTTCTTC. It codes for CASSAQGLAGYNEQFF.

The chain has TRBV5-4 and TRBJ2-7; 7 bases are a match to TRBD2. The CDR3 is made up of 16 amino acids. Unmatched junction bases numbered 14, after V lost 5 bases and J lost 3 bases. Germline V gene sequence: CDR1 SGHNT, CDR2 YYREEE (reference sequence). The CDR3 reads CASSLGGGIRDYEQYF. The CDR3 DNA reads TGTGCCAGCAGTCTCGGGGGAGGGATAAGGGACTACGAGCAGTACTTC.

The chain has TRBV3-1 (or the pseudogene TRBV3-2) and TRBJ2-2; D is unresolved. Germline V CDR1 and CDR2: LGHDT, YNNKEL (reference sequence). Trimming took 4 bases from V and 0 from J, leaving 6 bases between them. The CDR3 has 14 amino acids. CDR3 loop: CASSRFTNTGELFF. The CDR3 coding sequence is TGTGCCAGCAGCCGATTTACGAACACCGGGGAGCTGTTTTTT.

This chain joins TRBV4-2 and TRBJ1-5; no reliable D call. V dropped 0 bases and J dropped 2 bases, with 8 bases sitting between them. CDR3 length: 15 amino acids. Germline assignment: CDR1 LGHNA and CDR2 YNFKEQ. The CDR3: CASSQEGSGNQPQHF. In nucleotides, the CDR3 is TGTGCCAGCAGCCAAGAGGGGTCGGGCAATCAGCCCCAGCATTTT.

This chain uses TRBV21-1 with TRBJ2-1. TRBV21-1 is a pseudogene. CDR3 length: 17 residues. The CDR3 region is CASSDKIGGTPNNEQFF. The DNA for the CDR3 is TGTGCCAGCAGCGATAAAATTGGAGGGACACCAAACAATGAGCAGTTCTTC.

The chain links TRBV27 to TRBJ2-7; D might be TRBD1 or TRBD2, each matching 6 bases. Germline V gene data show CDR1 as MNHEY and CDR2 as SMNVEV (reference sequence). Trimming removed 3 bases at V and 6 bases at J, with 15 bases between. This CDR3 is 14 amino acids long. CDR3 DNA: TGTGCCAGCAGTTTGGTATTACAGGGAGGCGAGCAGTACTTC. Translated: CASSLVLQGGEQYF.

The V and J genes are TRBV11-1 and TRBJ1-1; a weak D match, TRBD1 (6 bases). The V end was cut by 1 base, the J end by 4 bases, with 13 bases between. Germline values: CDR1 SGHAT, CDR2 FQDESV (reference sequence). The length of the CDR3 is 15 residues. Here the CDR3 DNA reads TGTGCCAGCAGCTTAGGTTGGAGGGGGATCACTGAAGCTTTCTTT. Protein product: CASSLGWRGITEAFF.

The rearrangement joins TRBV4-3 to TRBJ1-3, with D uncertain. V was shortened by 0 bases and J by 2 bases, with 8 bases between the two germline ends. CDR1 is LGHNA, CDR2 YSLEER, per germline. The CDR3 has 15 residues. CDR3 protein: CASSQDHRPGNTIYF. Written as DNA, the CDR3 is TGCGCCAGCAGCCAAGATCACAGACCTGGAAACACCATATATTTT.

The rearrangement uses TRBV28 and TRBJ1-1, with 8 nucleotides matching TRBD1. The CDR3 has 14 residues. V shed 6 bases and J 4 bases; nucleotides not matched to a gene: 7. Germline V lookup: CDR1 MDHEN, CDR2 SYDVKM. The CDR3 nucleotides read TGTGCCAGCAGACCCCCAGGGGGCGGCACTGAAGCTTTCTTT. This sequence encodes CASRPPGGGTEAFF.

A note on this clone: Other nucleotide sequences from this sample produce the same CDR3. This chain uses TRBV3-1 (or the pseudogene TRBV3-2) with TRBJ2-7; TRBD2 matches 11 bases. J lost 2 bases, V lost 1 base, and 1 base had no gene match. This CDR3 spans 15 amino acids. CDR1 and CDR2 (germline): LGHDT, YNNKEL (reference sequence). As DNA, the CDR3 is TGTGCCAGCAGCCAAGGACTAGCGGGACCCTACGAGCAGTACTTC. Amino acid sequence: CASSQGLAGPYEQYF.

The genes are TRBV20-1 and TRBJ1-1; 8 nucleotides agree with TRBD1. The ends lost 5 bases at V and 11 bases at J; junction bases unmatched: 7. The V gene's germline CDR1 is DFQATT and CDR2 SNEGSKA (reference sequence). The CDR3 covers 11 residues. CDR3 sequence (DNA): TGCAGTGCTCCGACAGGGGCCGAGGCTTTCTTT. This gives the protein CSAPTGAEAFF.